These 5 T cell receptor beta chains originate from one sample sequenced in a study of beta chain features in type 1 diabetes. Study-level findings and limits: TCRB CDR3s were moderately but significantly shorter in Type 1 diabetes patients in all four CD4+ subsets.

Isolated RNA was reverse transcribed in full, so expressed TCRB transcripts were sequenced. The data were produced by immunoSEQ multiplex PCR, yet TCRdb's version contains in-frame clones alone and is incomplete. This table has 680,000 or so clones, 13% appearing once. These receptors' targets are unknown. The sequencing input was naive CD4+ T cells from blood. The source of these receptors is a man in his late teens or twenties with type 1 diabetes.

This rearrangement joins TRBV11-1 to TRBJ2-7; 9 bases line up with TRBD1. Germline-derived CDR1 and CDR2 are SGHAT and FQDESV (reference sequence). This CDR3 has 12 residues. Trimming removed 10 bases from V and 5 bases from J; junction bases left unmatched: 6. The CDR3 DNA reads as TGTGCCACCCGGGGACAGGGCAACGAGCAGTACTTC. It translates to CATRGQGNEQYF.

The V gene is TRBV28, the J gene TRBJ1-1; D possibly corresponds to TRBD1 (6 bases). Germline loops: CDR1 MDHEN, CDR2 SYDVKM. V was cut by 3 bases and J by 4 bases, with 9 bases left in between. The CDR3 spans 13 residues. CDR3 DNA sequence: TGTGCCAGCAGTTTGGCAGGGGTCACTGAAGCTTTCTTT. Translation gives CASSLAGVTEAFF.

The CDR3 nucleotides are TGTGCCAGCGGGTACCGGACAGATAAGGGGCTGTTTTTT. Its translation: CASGYRTDKGLFF. The chain couples TRBV9 to TRBJ2-2, with D maybe TRBD1 (6 bases). The V gene's germline CDR1 is SGDLS and CDR2 YYNGEE. The V end lost 7 bases, the J end lost 13 bases, and 20 bases lay between the germline ends. The CDR3 is made up of 13 amino acids. The whole variable domain, filled in from reference TRBV9 and TRBJ2-2, reads DSGVTQTPKHLITATGQRVTLRCSPRSGDLSVYWYQQSLDQGLQFLIQYYNGEERAKGNILERFSAQQFPDLHSELNLSSLELGDSALYFCASGYRTDKGLFFGEGSRLTVL.

This clone turned up a few times. The gene calls are TRBV5-4 and TRBJ2-7; maybe TRBD2 (5 bases). This CDR3 contains 14 residues. With 2 bases removed from V and 3 bases from J, the gap between germline ends came to 12 bases. Germline assignment: CDR1 SGHNT and CDR2 YYREEE (reference sequence). The CDR3: CASSFNTGIYEQYF. CDR3 bases: TGTGCCAGCAGCTTTAATACGGGAATCTACGAGCAGTACTTC.

This clone was picked up a small number of times. The genes are TRBV29-1 and TRBJ2-1; 9 bases are shared with TRBD1. Germline CDR1 and CDR2: SQVTM and ANQGSEA. With 4 bases clipped from V and 8 bases from J, the junction kept 6 bases outside the gene matches. This CDR3 has 13 residues. CDR3 nucleotide sequence: TGCAGCGTTGCGGGACAGGGTCGGGATGAGCAGTTCTTC. Its protein is CSVAGQGRDEQFF.